This T cell receptor beta chain was identified during a study of post-analysis software for immune sequencing data. Study-level results: When patients were compared with controls, about 5 TRBV segments were more frequent, TRBV5-6, TRBV5-1 and TRBV20-1 among them.

A remark on this clonotype: As yet, its antigen is unknown.

The V end lost 7 bases, the J end lost 10 bases, and 15 bases lay between the germline ends. This CDR3 is built from 12 residues. Per germline, CDR1 SGHRS and CDR2 YFSETQ. The library was made from cDNA and included unique molecular identifiers. Each CDR3 protein gets one entry after TCRdb re-called the PCR reads with MiXCR. Here the sample spans roughly 200,000 distinct CDR3 sequences, around 30% being singletons. The clonotype comes from a girl aged 2-17 years with multiple sclerosis. The chain is built from TRBV5-1 and TRBJ2-1, with a possible D match to TRBD1 (5 bases). Sequenced sample: blood. Here the CDR3 DNA reads TGCGCCAGCGGTAATATGGCAGGGGAGCAGTTCTTC. Protein sequence: CASGNMAGEQFF.